This TCR beta chain came from a study of shared clonotypes between healthy human individuals. There are 14 residues in the CDR3. CDR1 is MNHEY, CDR2 SVGAGI, per germline. V trimming: 5 bases; J trimming: 9 bases; junction bases outside the gene matches: 6. The protocol was immunoSEQ multiplex PCR, while the TCRdb copy is restricted to in-frame clones and leaves out a portion. The table shows roughly 2.6 million clones, with about 92% occurring only once. This clone was recorded only once. The target antigen is unknown. Study conclusions and caveats: Naive CD4 clonotypes overlapped across a handful of donors at roughly 4.5%.

V is TRBV6-5 and J is TRBJ2-2; TRBD2 matches at 10 bases. This clonotype originated in a young man in good health. The sequencing sample was made of naive CD4+ T cells sorted from blood. Subset defined: CD45RA+ positively selected. CDR3 sequence: CASSTSGNPWELFF. CDR3 sequence (DNA): TGTGCCAGCAGTACTAGCGGGAACCCCTGGGAGCTGTTTTTT.